Listed here are 5 T cell receptor beta chains from one sample, sequenced in a study of type 1 regulatory T cells. Study-wide findings and caveats: Tr1 cells had a more restricted TCR repertoire than non-Tr1 cells.

These receptors have no known antigen. One entry per CDR3 protein, called by TCRdb with MiXCR from the reads. The data hold 65,000 to 80,000 distinct CDR3 sequences, with roughly 20% observed a single time. The specimen was cultured type 1 regulatory T (Tr1) cells, either the whole culture or a sorted fraction (not recorded which). The receptor source for this set is a human donor in good health.

The chain is built from TRBV24-1 and TRBJ2-5; D is unclear. The ends were cut back, 3 bases at V and 2 bases at J, with 6 bases in the middle. This CDR3 contains 13 residues. CDR1 and CDR2 (germline): KGHDR, SFDVKD. In DNA form, the CDR3 reads TGTGCCACCAGTGATGGCAGTCAAGAGACCCAGTACTTC. Amino acids: CATSDGSQETQYF.

The chain employs TRBV5-1 and TRBJ2-7, with D maybe TRBD1 (6 bases). Between the trimmed V and J ends, which lost 3 bases and 7 bases, there was a span of 14 bases. Germline CDR1 and CDR2: SGHRS and YFSETQ. The CDR3 totals 13 residues. This CDR3 is CASSSRQQGEQYF. As DNA, the CDR3 is TGCGCCAGCAGCTCGAGACAGCAGGGGGAGCAGTACTTC.

This chain connects TRBV5-1 to TRBJ2-1; D may be TRBD1 or TRBD2 (5 bases each). This CDR3 region has 15 residues. Germline CDR1 is SGHRS and CDR2 is YFSETQ. Trimming stripped 4 bases from V and 4 bases from J, with 15 bases between. The CDR3 region has the DNA TGCGCCAGCAGCGGGGGACCAGGTTTATACAATGAGCAGTTCTTC. It codes for CASSGGPGLYNEQFF.

The chain employs TRBV5-5 and TRBJ2-3, with 7 nucleotides matching TRBD2. The germline V gene has CDR1 SGHKS and CDR2 YYEKEE (reference sequence). V lost 0 bases and J lost 6; bases outside the gene matches: 13. This CDR3 has 17 residues. Here the CDR3 reads CASSLEVGAGASDTQYF. CDR3 coding DNA: TGTGCCAGCAGCTTGGAGGTAGGGGCGGGAGCATCCGATACGCAGTATTTT.

The chain links TRBV4-1 to TRBJ2-7; possible D gene TRBD2, 6 bases. This CDR3 has 13 amino acids. CDR1 and CDR2 (germline): MGHRA, YSYEKL. The V and J ends lost 6 bases and 6 bases respectively, with 15 bases between them. The CDR3 reads CASRRDLKGEQYF. The CDR3 DNA follows: TGCGCCAGCAGGCGGGACCTAAAGGGCGAGCAGTACTTC.